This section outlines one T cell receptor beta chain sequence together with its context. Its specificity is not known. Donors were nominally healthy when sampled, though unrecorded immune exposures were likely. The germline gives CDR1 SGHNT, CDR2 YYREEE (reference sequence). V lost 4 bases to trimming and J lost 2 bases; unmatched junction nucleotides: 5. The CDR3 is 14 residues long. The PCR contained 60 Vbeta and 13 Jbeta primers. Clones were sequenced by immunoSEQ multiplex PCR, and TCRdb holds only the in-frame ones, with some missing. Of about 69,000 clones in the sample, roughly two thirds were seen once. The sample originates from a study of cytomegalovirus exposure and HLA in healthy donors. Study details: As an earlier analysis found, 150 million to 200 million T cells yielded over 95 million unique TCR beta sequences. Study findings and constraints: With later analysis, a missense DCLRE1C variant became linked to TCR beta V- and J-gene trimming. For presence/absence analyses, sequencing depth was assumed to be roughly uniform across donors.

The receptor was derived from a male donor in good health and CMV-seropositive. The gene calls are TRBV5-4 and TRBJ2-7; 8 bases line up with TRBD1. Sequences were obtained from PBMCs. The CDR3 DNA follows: TGTGCCAGCAGCGCCGGACAGGGTCCCTACGAGCAGTACTTC. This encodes CASSAGQGPYEQYF. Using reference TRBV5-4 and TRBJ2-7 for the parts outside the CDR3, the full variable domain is ETGVTQSPTHLIKTRGQQVTLRCSSQSGHNTVSWYQQALGQGPQFIFQYYREEENGRGNFPPRFSGLQFPNYSSELNVNALELDDSALYLCASSAGQGPYEQYFGPGTRLTVT.